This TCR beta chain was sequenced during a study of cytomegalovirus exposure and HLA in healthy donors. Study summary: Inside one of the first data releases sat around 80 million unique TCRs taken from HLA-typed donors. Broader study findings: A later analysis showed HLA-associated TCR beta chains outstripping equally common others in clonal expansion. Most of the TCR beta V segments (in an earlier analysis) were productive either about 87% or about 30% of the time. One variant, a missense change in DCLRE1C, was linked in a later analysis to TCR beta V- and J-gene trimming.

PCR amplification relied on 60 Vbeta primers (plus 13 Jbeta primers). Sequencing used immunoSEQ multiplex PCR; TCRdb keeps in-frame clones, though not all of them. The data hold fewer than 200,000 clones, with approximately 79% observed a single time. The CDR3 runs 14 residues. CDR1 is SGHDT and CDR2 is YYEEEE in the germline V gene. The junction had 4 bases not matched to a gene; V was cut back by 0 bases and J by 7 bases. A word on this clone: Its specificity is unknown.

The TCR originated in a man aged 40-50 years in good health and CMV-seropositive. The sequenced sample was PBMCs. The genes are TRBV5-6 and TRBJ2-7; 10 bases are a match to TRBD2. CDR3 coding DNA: TGTGCCAGCAGCTTGGCTAGCGGGAGTAGTGAGCAGTACTTC. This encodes CASSLASGSSEQYF.